This T cell receptor beta chain was identified in a study of T cells after yellow fever vaccination. Study-level findings and limits: A weaker but faster secondary response was observed, peaking on day 5 versus 15. Clonotype sharing between CD4 and CD8 compartments was small. Subsequent booster samples again held most clones from primary vaccination (roughly 95% CD4, 85% to 90% CD8). Contaminating bulk clonotypes could be abundant in FACS-sorted repertoires.

Notes on this clonotype: The antigen remains unidentified.

Each CDR3 protein gets one entry after TCRdb re-called the 5' RACE reads with MiXCR. The sample shows roughly 350,000 distinct CDR3 sequences, about 4% of them seen only once. V dropped 4 bases and J dropped 5 bases, with 14 bases sitting between them. CDR3 size: 14 residues. Germline V gene data show CDR1 as ENHRY and CDR2 as SYGVKD. The rearrangement links TRBV10-3 to TRBJ2-5; D remains unclear. The source is a man aged 18 to 29 who received the YFV17D yellow fever vaccine. Sequenced here: PBMCs, sampled 5 days after the yellow fever booster vaccination. CDR3 DNA: TGTGCCATCAGTGTCAACGGGCCCCCTGAGACCCAGTACTTC. This codes for CAISVNGPPETQYF.